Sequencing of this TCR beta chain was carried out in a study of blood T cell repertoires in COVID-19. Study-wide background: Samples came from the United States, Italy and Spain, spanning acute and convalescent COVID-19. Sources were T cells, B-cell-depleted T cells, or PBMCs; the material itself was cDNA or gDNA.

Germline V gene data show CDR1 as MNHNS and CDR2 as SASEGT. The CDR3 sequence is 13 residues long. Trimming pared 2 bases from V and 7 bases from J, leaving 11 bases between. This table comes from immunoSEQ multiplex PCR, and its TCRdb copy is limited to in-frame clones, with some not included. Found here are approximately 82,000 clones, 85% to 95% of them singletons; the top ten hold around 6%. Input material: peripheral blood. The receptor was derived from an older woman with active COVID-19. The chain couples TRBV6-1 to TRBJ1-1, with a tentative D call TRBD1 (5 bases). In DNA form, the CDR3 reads TGTGCCAGCAGTGAAAAGGGGCTAGGTGAAGCTTTCTTT. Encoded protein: CASSEKGLGEAFF.